The 32 T cell receptor beta chains presented below share a single source sample, sequenced in a study of CD8 T cells in Susac syndrome. When the RNA was reverse transcribed, random hexamers were used with an input of 0.5 to 1 ug. MiXCR, applied by TCRdb to the immunoSEQ multiplex PCR reads, yields one record per CDR3 protein. Of approximately 100,000 distinct CDR3 sequences in the sample, 95% to 98% were seen once. The sequenced material came from CD4+ T cells from PBMCs. The receptors originated from a human donor in good health.

The V gene is TRBV2, the J gene TRBJ2-7; 10 bases match TRBD1. J gave up 3 bases and V 5 bases, and 7 bases lay outside the gene matches. Germline V gives CDR1 SNHLY, CDR2 FYNNEI. The CDR3 contains 15 residues. CDR3 residues: CASSFGQGVSYEQYF. CDR3 bases: TGTGCCAGCAGTTTTGGACAGGGGGTAAGCTACGAGCAGTACTTC.

The V gene is TRBV11-2, the J gene TRBJ2-7; TRBD1 aligns across 9 bases. V was clipped by 1 base and J by 7 bases; unmatched bases: 11. Germline lookup yields CDR1 SGHAT and CDR2 FQNNGV. The CDR3 loop spans 16 amino acids. CDR3 coding DNA: TGTGCCAGCAGCTTAGGTAGAGGGACAGGGACGCGGGAGCAGTACTTC. Encoded protein: CASSLGRGTGTREQYF.

The chain employs TRBV2 and TRBJ2-4; no reliable D call. V lost 7 bases and J 0 bases, leaving 10 bases between the germline ends. The CDR3 totals 14 residues. CDR1 is SNHLY and CDR2 is FYNNEI in the germline V gene. This chain's CDR3 is CASNEELAKNIQYF. The CDR3 DNA follows: TGTGCCAGCAACGAAGAACTAGCCAAAAACATTCAGTACTTC.

The gene calls are TRBV12-3 or TRBV12-4 and TRBJ2-6; D call uncertain. CDR3 length: 13 residues. V was trimmed by 8 bases and J by 0 bases, leaving 5 bases between them. The CDR3 DNA reads TGTGCCAGCCTAAGCTCTGGGGCCAACGTCCTGACTTTC. Encoded protein: CASLSSGANVLTF.

The J gene is TRBJ2-7, the V gene TRBV2; D is possibly TRBD2 (6 bases). V lost 7 bases, J lost 2 bases, and 12 bases lay in between. This CDR3 comprises 13 residues. CDR1 SNHLY and CDR2 FYNNEI come from the germline V gene. DNA of the CDR3: TGTGCCAGCACGGGACTCCAAGCCTACGAGCAGTACTTC. This translates into CASTGLQAYEQYF.

This chain connects TRBV3-1 to TRBJ2-6; either TRBD1 or TRBD2 may fit D (5 bases each). The CDR3 has 15 amino acids. V lost 4 bases and J lost 0, with 7 bases in between. Germline V gene sequence: CDR1 LGHDT, CDR2 YNNKEL (reference sequence). The CDR3 DNA follows: TGTGCCAGCAGCCTGGGGGTCTCTGGGGCCAACGTCCTGACTTTC. Its translation is CASSLGVSGANVLTF.

A single count supports this clonotype. The chain links TRBV3-1 to TRBJ1-2, with D hard to call. V shed 0 bases and J shed 8 bases, with 10 bases lying between them. Germline V gene lookup returns CDR1 LGHDT and CDR2 YNNKEL (reference sequence). The CDR3 contains 13 residues. The CDR3 protein is CASSQDSPVGYTF. For the CDR3, the DNA is TGTGCCAGCAGCCAAGACAGCCCGGTGGGCTACACCTTC.

This chain joins TRBV20-1 and TRBJ1-5; D possibly corresponds to TRBD1 (5 bases). V was clipped by 0 bases and J by 1 base, with 10 bases between them. CDR3 length: 15 residues. Germline V CDR1 and CDR2: DFQATT, SNEGSKA (reference sequence). CDR3 DNA: TGCAGTGCTAGAGACAGGGAAGGGAGCAATCAGCCCCAGCATTTT. Its protein product is CSARDREGSNQPQHF.

J is TRBJ2-5 and V is TRBV7-9; perhaps TRBD2 as D (5 bases). The CDR3 has 15 residues. V dropped 5 bases and J dropped 7 bases, with 20 bases sitting between them. Germline V CDR1 and CDR2: SEHNR, FQNEAQ (reference sequence). The CDR3 is CASSPSRGGVGTQYF. The CDR3 DNA sequence: TGTGCCAGCAGCCCAAGTCGGGGTGGCGTTGGGACCCAGTACTTC.

The genes are TRBV11-2 and TRBJ2-1, with no clear D. This CDR3 spans 15 amino acids. Trimming shortened V by 5 bases and J by 0 bases, and 11 bases separated the two germline ends. The V gene's germline CDR1 is SGHAT and CDR2 FQNNGV. This CDR3 is CASSPTVNSYNEQFF. The CDR3, as DNA: TGTGCCAGCAGCCCTACGGTGAACTCCTACAATGAGCAGTTCTTC. Looking up the rest from reference TRBV11-2 and TRBJ2-1 gives the full variable domain: EAGVAQSPRYKIIEKRQSVAFWCNPISGHATLYWYQQILGQGPKLLIQFQNNGVVDDSQLPKDRFSAERLKGVDSTLKIQPAKLEDSAVYLCASSPTVNSYNEQFFGPGTRLTVL.

V is TRBV7-9 and J is TRBJ1-1; a possible D gene is TRBD1 (6 bases). Trimming took 5 bases from V and 6 from J, leaving 25 bases between them. The CDR3 runs to 17 residues. Per germline, CDR1 SEHNR and CDR2 FQNEAQ (reference sequence). CDR3: CASSAKQGSLTRAEAFF. As DNA, the CDR3 is TGTGCCAGCAGCGCAAAACAGGGTTCCTTAACTCGCGCTGAAGCTTTCTTT.

This chain joins TRBV7-2 and TRBJ2-5; 11 bases agree with TRBD2. This CDR3 comprises 15 residues. The germline gives CDR1 SGHTA, CDR2 FQGNSA. The ends lost 5 bases at V and 5 bases at J; junction bases unmatched: 7. DNA for the CDR3: TGTGCCAGCAGCCTGGGGACTAGCGGTGGCGAGACCCAGTACTTC. This codes for CASSLGTSGGETQYF.

V gene TRBV4-3 combines with J gene TRBJ2-3; 7 positions agree with TRBD1. The V and J ends lost 0 bases and 6 bases, in that order; junction bases with no gene match: 6. CDR3 length: 15 amino acids. CDR1 is LGHNA and CDR2 is YSLEER in the germline V gene. CDR3 DNA sequence: TGCGCCAGCAGCCAAGACCCACAGGGGCGGGATACGCAGTATTTT. Amino acid sequence: CASSQDPQGRDTQYF.

The chain employs TRBV30 and TRBJ2-2; D not certain. V gave up 3 bases and J gave up 5 bases, with 4 bases separating them. Germline V gene data show CDR1 as GTSNPN and CDR2 as SVGIG (reference sequence). The CDR3 sequence is 11 residues long. CDR3 in amino acids: CAWRGTGELFF. The CDR3, as DNA: TGTGCCTGGAGAGGAACCGGGGAGCTGTTTTTT.

This chain joins TRBV6-5 and TRBJ2-7; TRBD2 is a possible D gene (6 bases). CDR1 MNHEY and CDR2 SVGAGI come from the germline V gene. CDR3 length: 16 amino acids. V was cut by 0 bases and J by 7 bases, with 19 bases left in between. In DNA, the CDR3 is TGTGCCAGCAGTTACTCCGTCGCCGGGCCGCGGGGTGAGCAGTACTTC. It translates to CASSYSVAGPRGEQYF.

The chain has TRBV20-1 and TRBJ1-5; TRBD1 matches 8 bases. The length of the CDR3 is 13 residues. Trimming cost V 6 bases and J 8 bases; bases outside gene matches: 9. CDR1 is DFQATT, CDR2 SNEGSKA, per germline (reference sequence). The CDR3 protein is CSATQGAQEPQHF. In DNA form, the CDR3 reads TGCAGTGCAACCCAGGGGGCGCAGGAGCCCCAGCATTTT.

As DNA, the CDR3 is TGTGCCAGCAGCTTAGCCCCGACAGGGAACTCCTACGAGCAGTACTTC. This codes for CASSLAPTGNSYEQYF. The V gene is TRBV7-2, the J gene TRBJ2-7; 7 bases agree with TRBD1. CDR1 is SGHTA and CDR2 is FQGNSA in the germline V gene. CDR3 length: 16 residues. V gave up 0 bases and J gave up 0 bases; unmatched junction bases: 5.

The J gene is TRBJ1-3, the V gene TRBV3-1; no reliable D call. Germline values: CDR1 LGHDT, CDR2 YNNKEL (reference sequence). There are 14 residues in the CDR3. Trimming stripped 0 bases from V and 0 bases from J, with 3 bases between. The CDR3 reads CASSQDRSGNTIYF. DNA of the CDR3: TGTGCCAGCAGCCAAGACCGCTCTGGAAACACCATATATTTT.

The chain combines TRBV5-1 with TRBJ1-1, with D uncertain. Trimming removed 0 bases at V and 0 bases at J, with 9 bases between. The germline CDR1 and CDR2 sequences are SGHRS and YFSETQ. This CDR3 spans 15 amino acids. The CDR3 DNA reads TGCGCCAGCAGCTTGGAGGGAGGGCTGAACACTGAAGCTTTCTTT. Encoded protein: CASSLEGGLNTEAFF.

The V gene is TRBV19, the J gene TRBJ2-7; 9 bases agree with TRBD1. This CDR3 has 15 amino acids. With V trimmed by 5 bases and J by 5 bases, 10 bases remained unmatched. Germline assignment: CDR1 LNHDA and CDR2 SQIVND (reference sequence). CDR3: CASSSPGTGLNEQYF. CDR3 coding DNA: TGTGCCAGTAGTTCCCCCGGGACAGGGCTCAACGAGCAGTACTTC.

The chain uses TRBV4-2 and TRBJ2-5; D tentatively reads TRBD1 or TRBD2 (5 bases each). The CDR3 consists of 14 residues. Germline-derived CDR1 and CDR2 are LGHNA and YNFKEQ. V lost 4 bases and J 5 bases, leaving 14 bases between the germline ends. The CDR3 sequence: CASSPLGRAETQYF. In DNA, the CDR3 is TGTGCCAGCAGCCCCCTGGGGCGGGCCGAGACCCAGTACTTC.

The chain couples TRBV9 to TRBJ2-1, with 9 bases fitting TRBD2. J was trimmed by 8 bases and V by 0 bases; bases with no gene match: 6. CDR1 is SGDLS and CDR2 is YYNGEE in the germline V gene. CDR3 length equals 15 residues. In nucleotides, the CDR3 is TGTGCCAGCAGCGTAGTCGCGGGGGGGCTCCATGAGCAGTTCTTC. Protein product: CASSVVAGGLHEQFF.

This chain links TRBV29-1 with TRBJ2-1; 7 positions agree with TRBD1. This CDR3 is built from 14 residues. Germline V gene lookup returns CDR1 SQVTM and CDR2 ANQGSEA. J lost 4 bases, V lost 6 bases, and 9 bases had no gene match. CDR3 DNA: TGCAGCGTGGCCGGGACAGAGACATACAATGAGCAGTTCTTC. This codes for CSVAGTETYNEQFF.

The rearrangement uses TRBV2 and TRBJ1-1, with 7 bases matching TRBD1. The germline gives CDR1 SNHLY, CDR2 FYNNEI. The CDR3 is 15 residues long. Trimming at V came to 8 bases and at J to 1 base, leaving 10 bases not matched to a gene. CDR3 loop: CASQRSRGQNTEAFF. The CDR3 bases are TGTGCCAGCCAACGAAGTAGGGGGCAGAACACTGAAGCTTTCTTT.

The rearrangement links TRBV14 to TRBJ2-5; 9 nucleotides align to TRBD1. In germline, CDR1 is SGHDN, CDR2 FVKESK. The CDR3 consists of 15 residues. V shed 4 bases and J 4 bases; nucleotides not matched to a gene: 7. The CDR3 bases are TGTGCCAGCAGCCGAGTTGTGACAGGGGGAGAGACCCAGTACTTC. Protein: CASSRVVTGGETQYF.

With respect to this clonotype: Sequence at one end of the junction differs from germline and may be a read error. This sequence joins TRBV5-8 and TRBJ2-7; tentative D call: TRBD2 (6 bases). There are 13 residues in the CDR3. Germline assignment: CDR1 SGHTS and CDR2 YDEGEE. The CDR3 coding sequence is TGTGCCAGCAGTTTGGAGGGTCTCTACGAGCAGTACTTC. Amino acid sequence: CASSLEGLYEQYF.

V gene TRBV27 combines with J gene TRBJ1-2; no clear D gene. The CDR3 totals 13 residues. Trimming took 3 bases from V and 4 from J, leaving 9 bases between them. Germline CDR1 and CDR2: MNHEY and SMNVEV (reference sequence). DNA of the CDR3: TGTGCCAGCAGTTTGGTGGAGGGCTATGGCTACACCTTC. It specifies CASSLVEGYGYTF.

This chain links TRBV6-2 or TRBV6-3 with TRBJ1-5, with D perhaps TRBD1 (5 bases). There are 13 residues in the CDR3. The V gene lost 6 bases and the J gene lost 4 bases, with 10 bases spanning the gap. The germline V gene encodes CDR1 MNHEY and CDR2 SVGEGT. CDR3 nucleotides: TGTGCCAGCAGAGACAGTCTTAATCAGCCCCAGCATTTT. It translates to CASRDSLNQPQHF.

The rearrangement uses TRBV3-1 and TRBJ2-7; D is ambiguous. The CDR3 has 12 residues. Germline CDR1 LGHDT, CDR2 YNNKEL (reference sequence). Trimming removed 2 bases at V and 2 bases at J, with 4 bases between. CDR3 coding DNA: TGTGCCAGCAGCCAAACGGCCTACGAGCAGTACTTC. This codes for CASSQTAYEQYF.

This chain connects TRBV12-3 or TRBV12-4 to TRBJ1-2; weak D call: TRBD1 (5 bases). V gave up 5 bases and J gave up 4 bases, with 20 bases separating them. This CDR3 region has 16 residues. CDR3 bases: TGTGCCAGCAGTCCCCTGATTAGGCCGGGGGGCTATGGCTACACCTTC. Amino acid sequence: CASSPLIRPGGYGYTF.

V and J are TRBV3-1 and TRBJ2-7, with D possibly TRBD1 on 6 matching bases. The V end lost 2 bases, the J end lost 7 bases, and 18 bases lay between the germline ends. Germline-derived CDR1 and CDR2 are LGHDT and YNNKEL (reference sequence). The CDR3 has 15 residues. The CDR3 loop is CASSQWDIRDTEQYF. In nucleotides, the CDR3 is TGTGCCAGCAGCCAATGGGACATTAGGGACACGGAGCAGTACTTC.

This clonotype was recorded a few times. The chain recombines TRBV18 with TRBJ2-5, with D possibly matching TRBD1 (5 bases). Trimming stripped 6 bases from V and 3 bases from J, with 11 bases between. The germline gives CDR1 KGHSH, CDR2 LQKENI. This CDR3 comprises 13 residues. CDR3 sequence: CASSPGQKETQYF. DNA for the CDR3: TGTGCCAGCTCTCCAGGACAAAAAGAGACCCAGTACTTC.